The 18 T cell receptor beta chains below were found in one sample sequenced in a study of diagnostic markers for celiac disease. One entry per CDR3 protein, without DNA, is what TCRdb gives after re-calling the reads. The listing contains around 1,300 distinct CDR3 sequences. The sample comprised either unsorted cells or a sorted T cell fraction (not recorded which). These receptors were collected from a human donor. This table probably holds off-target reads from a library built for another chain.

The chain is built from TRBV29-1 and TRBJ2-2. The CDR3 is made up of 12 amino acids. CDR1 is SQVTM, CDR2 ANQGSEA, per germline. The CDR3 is CSGIRWTGELFF.

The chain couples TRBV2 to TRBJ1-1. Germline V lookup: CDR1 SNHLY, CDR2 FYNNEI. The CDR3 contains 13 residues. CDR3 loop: CASNTMPGPWAFF.

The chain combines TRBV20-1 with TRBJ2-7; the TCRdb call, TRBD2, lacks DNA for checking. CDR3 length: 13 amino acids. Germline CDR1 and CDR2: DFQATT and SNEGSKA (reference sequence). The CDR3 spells CSARVSGRSEQYF.

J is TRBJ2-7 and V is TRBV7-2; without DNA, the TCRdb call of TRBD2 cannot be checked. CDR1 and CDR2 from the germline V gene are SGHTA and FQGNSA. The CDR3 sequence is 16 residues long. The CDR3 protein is CASSLEPLLSGYEQYF. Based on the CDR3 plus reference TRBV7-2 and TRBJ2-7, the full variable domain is GAGVSQSPSNKVTEKGKDVELRCDPISGHTALYWYRQSLGQGLEFLIYFQGNSAPDKSGLPSDRFSAERTGGSVSTLTIQRTQQEDSAVYLCASSLEPLLSGYEQYFGPGTRLTVT.

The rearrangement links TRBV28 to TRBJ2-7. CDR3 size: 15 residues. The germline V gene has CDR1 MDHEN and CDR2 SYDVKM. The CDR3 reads CASSLDGSLSYEQYF.

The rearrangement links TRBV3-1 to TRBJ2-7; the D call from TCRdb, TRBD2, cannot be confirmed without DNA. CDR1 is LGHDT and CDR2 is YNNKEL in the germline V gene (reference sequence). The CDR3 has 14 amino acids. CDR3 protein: CASSPGTLTYEQYF.

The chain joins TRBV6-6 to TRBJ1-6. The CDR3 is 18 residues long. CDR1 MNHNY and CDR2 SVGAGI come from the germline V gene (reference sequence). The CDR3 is CASRDIVTDSSYNSPLHF.

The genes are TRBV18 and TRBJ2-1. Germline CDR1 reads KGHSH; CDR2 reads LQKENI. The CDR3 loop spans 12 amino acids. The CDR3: CASSPQRDEQFF. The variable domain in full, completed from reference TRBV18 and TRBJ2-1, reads NAGVMQNPRHLVRRRGQEARLRCSPMKGHSHVYWYRQLPEEGLKFMVYLQKENIIDESGMPKERFSAEFPKEGPSILRIQQVVRGDSAAYFCASSPQRDEQFFGPGTRLTVL.

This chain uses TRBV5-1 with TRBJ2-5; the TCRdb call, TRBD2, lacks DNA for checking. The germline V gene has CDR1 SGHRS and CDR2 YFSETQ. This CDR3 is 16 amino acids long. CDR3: CASSRMSGGGQETQYF.

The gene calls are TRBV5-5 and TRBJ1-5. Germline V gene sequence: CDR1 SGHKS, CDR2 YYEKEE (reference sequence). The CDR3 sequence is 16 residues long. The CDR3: CASSLLPDSRYQPQHF.

The chain's CDR3 is CASSRGGQPQHF. V and J are TRBV12-3 or TRBV12-4 and TRBJ1-5; TCRdb reports TRBD1, a call that lacks DNA to check it against. The length of the CDR3 is 12 residues.

CDR3: CASSLGLRQYF. This sequence joins TRBV4-1 and TRBJ2-7. The CDR3 covers 11 residues. Germline CDR1 and CDR2: MGHRA and YSYEKL.

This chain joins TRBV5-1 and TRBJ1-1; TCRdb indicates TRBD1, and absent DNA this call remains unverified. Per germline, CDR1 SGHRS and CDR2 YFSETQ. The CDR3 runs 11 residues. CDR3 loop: CASSYQGEAFF.

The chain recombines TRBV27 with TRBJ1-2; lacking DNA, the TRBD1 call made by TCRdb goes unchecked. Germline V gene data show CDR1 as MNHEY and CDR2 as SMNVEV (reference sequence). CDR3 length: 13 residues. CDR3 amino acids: CASSLAIGGGYTF.

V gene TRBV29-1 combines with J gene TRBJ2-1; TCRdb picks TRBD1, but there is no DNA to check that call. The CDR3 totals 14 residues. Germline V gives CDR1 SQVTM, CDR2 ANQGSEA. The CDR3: CSVDGQGLYNEQFF.

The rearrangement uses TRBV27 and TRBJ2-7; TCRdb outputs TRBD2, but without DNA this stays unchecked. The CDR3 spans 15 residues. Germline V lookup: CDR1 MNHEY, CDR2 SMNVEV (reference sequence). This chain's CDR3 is CASSLRAGGAWEQYF.

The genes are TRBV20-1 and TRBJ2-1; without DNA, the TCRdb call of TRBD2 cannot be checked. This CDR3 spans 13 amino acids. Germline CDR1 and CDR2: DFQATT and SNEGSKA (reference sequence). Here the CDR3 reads CSALPGKPNEQFF.

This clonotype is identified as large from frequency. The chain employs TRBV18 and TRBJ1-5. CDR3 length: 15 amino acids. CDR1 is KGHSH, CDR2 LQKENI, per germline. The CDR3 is CASSPTDLGNQPQHF.